This T cell receptor beta chain was recorded in a study of blood T cell repertoires in COVID-19. At the level of the study: Acute and convalescent COVID-19 samples came from the United States, Italy and Spain. In each case, the material was cDNA or gDNA derived from T cells, B-cell-depleted T cells, or PBMCs.

Study processing details: For nucleated cells, counts were estimated from reference gene primer amplification. Here immunoSEQ multiplex PCR was the method, and the copy in TCRdb shows in-frame clones only, minus some. V and J calls and clone size are as listed in that table; D and trimming were resolved from the DNA. Of about 160,000 clones in the sample, 85% to 95% were seen once. The CDR3 sequence is 17 residues long. Germline trimming cut 5 bases from V and 2 bases from J; bases unmatched to any gene: 13. Per the germline V gene, CDR1 is MNHEY and CDR2 is SMNVEV (reference sequence). J is TRBJ2-3 and V is TRBV27, with TRBD2 identical over 7 bases. The sample comprised peripheral blood. This receptor was obtained from a man between 45 and 60 years old with acute or convalescent COVID-19. The CDR3 loop reads CASSPAQTSRNTDTQYF. Written as DNA, the CDR3 is TGTGCCAGCAGTCCCGCACAGACTAGCAGAAACACAGATACGCAGTATTTT.